This T cell receptor beta chain was captured by sequencing in a study of neurological immune-mediated disorders. This clonotype was recorded many times. As yet, its antigen is unknown. The CDR3 loop spans 14 amino acids. V lost 0 bases and J lost 1, with 9 bases in between. From germline, CDR1 is DFQATT and CDR2 SNEGSKA (reference sequence). General study findings and limits: Expansion of TCR clones was greatest in HTLV-1-associated myelopathy and smallest in multiple sclerosis, where it fell below that of healthy controls. Because no CDR3 amino acid sequences were shared across subjects by expanded clones, private repertoires were suggested in all groups.

TCRdb redid the calling of the 5' RACE reads with MiXCR, one entry per CDR3 protein. The table includes tens of thousands of distinct CDR3 sequences, 4.5% detected once. V and J are TRBV20-1 and TRBJ1-1; D gene uncertain. This receptor was taken from a man aged 25 to 45 with multiple sclerosis. Sequencing was done on a sample of PBMCs. The CDR3 nucleotides are TGCAGTGCTAGAGATGACATGTGGAACACTGAAGCTTTCTTT. Protein product: CSARDDMWNTEAFF.